This T cell receptor beta chain was captured in a study of T cells in Graves' hyperthyroidism and ophthalmopathy. With a duration under 2 months, the hyperthyroidism was newly diagnosed in patients aged 18 to 65. Amplification of TCR beta CDR3 regions used RNA as the template. Using the HTBI primer set, a first-round RT-PCR was run on the TCR CDR3. Using its own MiXCR run on the multiplex PCR reads, TCRdb lists one record per CDR3 protein. There are 250,000 or so distinct CDR3 sequences in the sample; 13% to 15% occur only once, and 30% lies in the top ten. This clonotype appeared many times. Its antigen remains unidentified. Overall study results and limits: Blood also held most thyroid clonotypes expanded beyond 0.001.

CDR1 GTSNPN and CDR2 SVGIG come from the germline V gene (reference sequence). The CDR3 spans 13 residues. With 0 bases removed from V and 2 bases from J, the gap between germline ends came to 8 bases. The chain combines TRBV30 with TRBJ2-7; D may be TRBD1 or TRBD2 (6 bases each). The source material was blood. This sequence was found in a woman aged 50 to 60 with Graves' hyperthyroidism that later progressed to Graves' ophthalmopathy. The CDR3 loop reads CAWSVGGPYEQYF. The CDR3 DNA reads TGTGCCTGGAGTGTGGGGGGCCCCTACGAGCAGTACTTC.